The 28 T cell receptor beta chains below all came from one sample that was sequenced in a study of T cells in Graves' hyperthyroidism and ophthalmopathy (dated by TCRdb to the late 2010s). Preparation of the library involved multiplex PCR. Sequenced using an Illumina HiSeq 2000. The TCR beta CDR3 regions were amplified from the RNA transcripts. A first-round RT-PCR of the TCR CDR3 used the HTBI primer set with the Qiagen OneStep RT-PCR kit. Through fastp at Q25 and MiXCR, TCRdb rebuilt clones from the public reads, retaining in-frame beta chains. Each entry merges the rows of one CDR3 protein and shows their most common DNA and genes. The sample profile shows approximately 600,000 distinct CDR3 sequences; roughly 14% of them were found once. The ten largest make up about 4.5% of the sample. The sequenced sample was blood. The receptors stem from a woman in her forties with Graves' ophthalmopathy.

This clonotype has ten or more counts. This chain connects TRBV6-2 or TRBV6-3 to TRBJ2-4, with TRBD1 as a possible D gene (6 bases). CDR3 size: 12 residues. In germline, CDR1 is MNHEY, CDR2 SVGEGT. With 6 bases removed from V and 6 bases from J, the gap between germline ends came to 9 bases. The CDR3 nucleotides are TGTGCCAGCAGAACAGGGAGAAACATTCAGTACTTC. This codes for CASRTGRNIQYF.

This clonotype was counted ten times or more. The gene calls are TRBV6-2 or TRBV6-3 and TRBJ1-1, with unresolved D. The CDR3 is 16 amino acids. Trimming took off 6 bases at V and 0 bases at J, with 17 bases between the two ends. Germline values: CDR1 MNHEY, CDR2 SVGEGT. CDR3 loop: CASRYSAEKLNTEAFF. The CDR3 DNA is TGTGCCAGCAGGTACAGTGCCGAGAAATTGAACACTGAAGCTTTCTTT.

This clonotype was counted ten times or more. The V call is TRBV19, the J call TRBJ2-5, with D possibly being TRBD1 (6 bases). Germline V CDR1 and CDR2: LNHDA, SQIVND (reference sequence). Trimming stripped 6 bases from V and 5 bases from J, with 13 bases between. The CDR3 sequence is 13 residues long. CDR3 sequence: CASSRGFGETQYF. Written as DNA, the CDR3 is TGTGCCAGTAGCAGGGGATTTGGCGAGACCCAGTACTTC. Supplemented by reference TRBV19 and TRBJ2-5, the full variable domain reads DGGITQSPKYLFRKEGQNVTLSCEQNLNHDAMYWYRQDPGQGLRLIYYSQIVNDFQKGDIAEGYSVSREKKESFPLTVTSAQKNPTAFYLCASSRGFGETQYFGPGTRLLVL.

This clonotype came up many times. The rearrangement links TRBV6-5 to TRBJ2-4; 9 positions match TRBD2. The ends lost 4 bases at V and 1 base at J; junction bases unmatched: 5. The CDR3 spans 16 residues. In germline, CDR1 is MNHEY, CDR2 SVGAGI. The DNA of the CDR3 is TGTGCCAGCAGTTGGAGGCGGGAGGGGGCCAAAAACATTCAGTACTTC. This gives the protein CASSWRREGAKNIQYF.

Many counts were recorded for this clonotype. The J gene is TRBJ2-2, the V gene TRBV29-1, with TRBD1 identical over 8 bases. Germline CDR1 and CDR2: SQVTM and ANQGSEA. The CDR3 sequence is 13 residues long. The V segment lost 8 bases and the J segment 6 bases; nucleotides outside the gene matches: 8. CDR3 residues: CSTSDRDAGELFF. Written as DNA, the CDR3 is TGCAGCACCTCGGACAGGGACGCCGGGGAGCTGTTTTTT.

The gene calls are TRBV4-2 and TRBJ2-7; D uncertain. This CDR3 spans 13 amino acids. The V gene lost 1 base and the J gene lost 3 bases, with 7 bases spanning the gap. CDR1 and CDR2 (germline): LGHNA, YNFKEQ. For the CDR3, the DNA is TGTGCCAGCAGCCAAGGTAGCCTCTACGAGCAGTACTTC. Translated, it gives CASSQGSLYEQYF.

This clonotype was counted ten times or more. The chain is built from TRBV12-3 or TRBV12-4 and TRBJ1-6, with 7 positions matching TRBD1. This CDR3 spans 11 amino acids. V lost 6 bases, J lost 14 bases, and 4 bases stayed unmatched. CDR3 sequence reads: CASSQGVTLHF. Here the CDR3 DNA reads TGTGCCAGCAGCCAGGGGGTTACCCTCCACTTT.

This clonotype was found many times. V gene TRBV15 combines with J gene TRBJ1-5, with 8 positions matching TRBD1. The CDR3 has 15 residues. Germline V CDR1 and CDR2: LNHNV, YYDKDF (reference sequence). V lost 4 bases to trimming and J lost 7 bases; unmatched junction nucleotides: 9. The CDR3 spells CATSKGTGKMQPQHF. DNA of the CDR3: TGTGCCACCAGCAAAGGGACAGGTAAAATGCAGCCCCAGCATTTT.

V gene TRBV7-8 combines with J gene TRBJ2-2, with TRBD2 identical over 10 bases. Trimming removed 1 base from V and 9 bases from J; junction bases left unmatched: 5. The length of the CDR3 is 15 residues. Germline V gives CDR1 SGHVS, CDR2 FQNEAQ. The CDR3 protein is CASSLDSSGSRELFF. The DNA of the CDR3 is TGTGCCAGCAGCTTAGATTCTAGCGGGAGCCGGGAGCTGTTTTTT.

This rearrangement joins TRBV27 to TRBJ2-7; 9 positions match TRBD2. Germline assignment: CDR1 MNHEY and CDR2 SMNVEV (reference sequence). Trimming removed 2 bases from V and 4 bases from J; junction bases left unmatched: 6. The CDR3 consists of 15 residues. This chain's CDR3 is CASSLVGTSMYEQYF. The CDR3 nucleotides read TGTGCCAGCAGTTTAGTGGGGACTAGCATGTACGAGCAGTACTTC.

This clonotype was recorded many times. This chain joins TRBV6-2 or TRBV6-3 and TRBJ2-2; 7 bases agree with TRBD2. Germline values: CDR1 MNHEY, CDR2 SVGEGT. V was clipped by 1 base and J by 6 bases; unmatched bases: 8. This CDR3 has 16 residues. The CDR3 reads CASSYWRELRPGELFF. The CDR3 nucleotides read TGTGCCAGCAGTTACTGGCGGGAGCTCCGACCCGGGGAGCTGTTTTTT.

The rearrangement uses TRBV27 and TRBJ2-7; 14 nucleotides line up with TRBD2. This CDR3 is built from 17 residues. The V segment lost 6 bases and the J segment 5 bases; nucleotides outside the gene matches: 12. CDR1 is MNHEY and CDR2 is SMNVEV in the germline V gene (reference sequence). The CDR3 is CASSSTGLAGVRNEQYF. The CDR3 region has the DNA TGTGCCAGCAGCTCGACGGGACTAGCGGGAGTTCGCAACGAGCAGTACTTC.

This sequence joins TRBV6-5 and TRBJ1-2, with 7 bases lining up with TRBD1. V was clipped by 5 bases and J by 7 bases; unmatched bases: 7. This CDR3 contains 13 residues. From germline, CDR1 is MNHEY and CDR2 SVGAGI. The CDR3 spells CASSNAYRGGYTF. Here the CDR3 DNA reads TGTGCCAGCAGTAACGCCTACAGGGGTGGCTACACCTTC.

This clonotype was observed at least ten times. V usage is TRBV6-5 and J usage is TRBJ1-1, with TRBD1 identical over 9 bases. The trim removed 6 bases at V and 11 bases at J, leaving 10 bases unmatched. Germline V gene lookup returns CDR1 MNHEY and CDR2 SVGAGI. The CDR3 contains 13 residues. The CDR3 coding sequence is TGTGCCAGCAGGCCGGGACAGGGTTGGGTGGCTTTCTTT. As protein: CASRPGQGWVAFF.

This clonotype has a handful of counts. The rearrangement joins TRBV12-3 or TRBV12-4 to TRBJ2-5; TRBD2 matches 12 bases. The V and J ends lost 5 bases and 2 bases, in that order; junction bases with no gene match: 3. The CDR3 is 15 amino acids. CDR3 coding DNA: TGTGCCAGCAGTGCCGGGACTAGCGGGCAAGAGACCCAGTACTTC. Amino acid sequence: CASSAGTSGQETQYF.

The rearrangement uses TRBV28 and TRBJ1-1, with 7 bases aligning to TRBD1. Per the germline V gene, CDR1 is MDHEN and CDR2 is SYDVKM. Trimming cost V 7 bases and J 3 bases; bases outside gene matches: 14. The CDR3 consists of 16 residues. For the CDR3, the DNA is TGTGCCAGCACCCGATTAGGGGCAGGGGGGGACACTGAAGCTTTCTTT. Residues: CASTRLGAGGDTEAFF.

This clonotype was seen many times. The chain combines TRBV2 with TRBJ1-2; D gene uncertain. The V gene lost 7 bases and the J gene lost 0 bases, with 15 bases spanning the gap. Germline values: CDR1 SNHLY, CDR2 FYNNEI. The CDR3 has 15 amino acids. CDR3 loop: CASTRMGNTNYGYTF. CDR3 in DNA: TGTGCCAGCACCAGAATGGGGAATACTAACTATGGCTACACCTTC. Based on the CDR3 plus reference TRBV2 and TRBJ1-2, the full variable domain is EPEVTQTPSHQVTQMGQEVILRCVPISNHLYFYWYRQILGQKVEFLVSFYNNEISEKSEIFDDQFSVERPDGSNFTLKIRSTKLEDSAMYFCASTRMGNTNYGYTFGSGTRLTVV.

This clonotype was observed a handful of times. The junction differs from germline at one of its ends, possibly a read error. V and J are TRBV5-6 and TRBJ2-4; D is possibly TRBD1 (6 bases). CDR3 length: 16 amino acids. Germline lookup yields CDR1 SGHDT and CDR2 YYEEEE. CDR3 sequence: CAGSFGTQVAKNIQYF. The CDR3 DNA reads TGTGCCGGCAGCTTCGGGACACAGGTAGCCAAAAACATTCAGTACTTC.

This clonotype occurred many times. V is TRBV29-1 and J is TRBJ2-7; 8 bases agree with TRBD1. CDR1 is SQVTM, CDR2 ANQGSEA, per germline. The CDR3 is made up of 14 amino acids. The J segment lost 6 bases and the V segment lost 6 bases, leaving 13 bases of the junction unmatched. The CDR3 spells CSVSDRVDLSEQYF. The CDR3 DNA is TGCAGCGTGTCGGACAGGGTGGATCTCTCCGAGCAGTACTTC.

The chain is built from TRBV18 and TRBJ1-2; maybe TRBD1 (6 bases). Per the germline V gene, CDR1 is KGHSH and CDR2 is LQKENI. The CDR3 runs 15 residues. V was trimmed by 3 bases and J by 5 bases, leaving 16 bases between them. CDR3 protein: CASSPATGTGYGYTF. The CDR3 bases are TGTGCCAGCTCACCCGCGACAGGTACGGGATATGGCTACACCTTC. Full variable domain (rest looked up from reference TRBV18 and TRBJ1-2): NAGVMQNPRHLVRRRGQEARLRCSPMKGHSHVYWYRQLPEEGLKFMVYLQKENIIDESGMPKERFSAEFPKEGPSILRIQQVVRGDSAAYFCASSPATGTGYGYTFGSGTRLTVV.

A few counts support this clonotype. The chain has TRBV24-1 and TRBJ1-3; possible D gene TRBD1, 5 bases. The CDR3 length is 16 residues. V lost 4 bases to trimming and J lost 0 bases, with 12 bases between them. The germline CDR1 and CDR2 sequences are KGHDR and SFDVKD. The CDR3 protein is CATSDNRKNSGNTIYF. Here the CDR3 DNA reads TGTGCCACCAGTGACAACAGGAAAAACTCTGGAAACACCATATATTTT.

This clonotype has a count of ten or more. This chain joins TRBV10-3 and TRBJ2-7; 8 bases fit TRBD1. V lost 3 bases and J lost 3; bases outside the gene matches: 4. Germline assignment: CDR1 ENHRY and CDR2 SYGVKD. This CDR3 region has 14 residues. CDR3 sequence reads: CAISDPDRGYEQYF. CDR3 bases: TGTGCCATCAGTGATCCCGACAGGGGCTACGAGCAGTACTTC.

The chain uses TRBV19 and TRBJ2-6, with no clear D. V dropped 7 bases and J dropped 0 bases, with 10 bases sitting between them. CDR1 is LNHDA and CDR2 is SQIVND in the germline V gene (reference sequence). This CDR3 region has 15 residues. The CDR3 is CASNMGYSGANVLTF. As DNA, the CDR3 is TGTGCCAGTAATATGGGATACTCTGGGGCCAACGTCCTGACTTTC.

The chain employs TRBV6-1 and TRBJ2-7; D perhaps matches TRBD2 (7 bases). With 3 bases removed from V and 2 bases from J, the gap between germline ends came to 11 bases. Germline-derived CDR1 and CDR2 are MNHNS and SASEGT. The CDR3 runs to 14 residues. CDR3 nucleotides: TGTGCCAGCAGTGACCTGCGGGGGCCCTACGAGCAGTACTTC. Translated: CASSDLRGPYEQYF.

This clonotype has at least ten counts. The gene calls are TRBV4-1 and TRBJ2-4; unclear D gene. Trimming removed 1 base from V and 0 bases from J, with 7 bases in between. Germline CDR1 reads MGHRA; CDR2 reads YSYEKL. This CDR3 region has 15 residues. The CDR3 coding sequence is TGCGCCAGCAGCCAAGTGGAACAAGCCAAAAACATTCAGTACTTC. The encoded protein is CASSQVEQAKNIQYF.

This clonotype was found many times. The chain carries TRBV20-1 and TRBJ1-3; TRBD1 aligns across 8 bases. Losses at the gene ends were 0 bases for V and 3 bases for J; bases not matched to a gene: 7. The length of the CDR3 is 16 residues. The germline V gene encodes CDR1 DFQATT and CDR2 SNEGSKA (reference sequence). DNA for the CDR3: TGCAGTGCTAGAGATGTAGGCAGGGGGCTTGGAAACACCATATATTTT. Its translation is CSARDVGRGLGNTIYF.

At least ten counts were recorded for this clonotype. The chain has TRBV20-1 and TRBJ2-5; 8 nucleotides align to TRBD2. J was trimmed by 2 bases and V by 6 bases; bases with no gene match: 8. Germline V gives CDR1 DFQATT, CDR2 SNEGSKA (reference sequence). This CDR3 spans 14 amino acids. The CDR3 spells CSAAGRANQETQYF. CDR3 bases: TGCAGTGCCGCCGGGAGGGCTAATCAAGAGACCCAGTACTTC.

The sample holds many counts of this clonotype. This chain connects TRBV12-3 or TRBV12-4 to TRBJ2-7; 10 bases line up with TRBD2. Trimming removed 5 bases from V and 5 bases from J; junction bases left unmatched: 15. The CDR3 consists of 17 residues. The CDR3 here is CASSRDNGLAAFHEQYF. CDR3 nucleotide sequence: TGTGCCAGCAGTCGAGATAACGGACTAGCGGCGTTCCACGAGCAGTACTTC.